Listed below are T cell receptor beta chains from one sample, sequenced in a study of blood T cell repertoires in COVID-19. The data were produced by immunoSEQ multiplex PCR, yet TCRdb's version contains in-frame clones alone and is incomplete. The sample lists about 140,000 clones; about 83% were seen once. Sequences were obtained from peripheral blood. The receptors here all came from a woman aged 40 to 50 with acute or convalescent COVID-19. The conserved cysteine and the conserved F or W are not part of the CDR3 here.

cdr3_aa	cdr3_length	j_call	v_call
ASRSFSDREYEAF	13	TRBJ1-1	TRBV4-1
ASRPSGGGVNTEAF	14	TRBJ1-1	TRBV27
AISPSGLAGQGDIQY	15	TRBJ2-4	TRBV10-3
ASSPTGDTEAF	11	TRBJ1-1	TRBV28
ASRSGGGPNTEAF	13	TRBJ1-1	TRBV6-5
ASSSIGQPNSPLH	13	TRBJ1-6	TRBV7-2
ASSSSTLSYEQY	12	TRBJ2-7	TRBV11-2
ASSALVEETQY	11	TRBJ2-5	TRBV19
ASSLDPGTKYEQY	13	TRBJ2-7	TRBV5-1
SASNIGTGGTQPQH	14	TRBJ1-5	TRBV20-1
AWSKGAAGGYT	11	TRBJ1-2	TRBV30
AWSRGQDVSPLH	12	TRBJ1-6	TRBV30
ASSLSGNRNTIY	12	TRBJ1-3	TRBV19
ASSQRNRVAGELF	13	TRBJ2-2	TRBV14
ASSWQGHGYT	10	TRBJ1-2	TRBV5-1